This section outlines one TCR beta chain sequence together with its context. The target antigen is unknown. This sample was taken from a study of tumor-infiltrating lymphocytes in localized non-small cell lung cancer. Study overall: Each patient gave resected tumor and non-adjacent uninvolved lung tissue. Study-level points and caveats: Not all patients were TCR sequenced, owing to tissue quantity.

Clones were read by immunoSEQ multiplex PCR, and TCRdb kept only the in-frame ones, dropping some. Of 16,000 or so clones in the sample, around 78% were seen once. In germline, CDR1 is SGHNT, CDR2 YYREEE (reference sequence). The CDR3 has 14 amino acids. Trimming cost V 1 base and J 6 bases, with 11 bases left between them. The genes are TRBV5-4 and TRBJ1-5, with D perhaps TRBD1 (5 bases). What was sequenced was lung tumor tissue. The clonotype comes from a human donor with non-small cell lung cancer. The CDR3 protein is CASSLWQGGQPQHF. Written as DNA, the CDR3 is TGTGCCAGCAGCTTGTGGCAGGGCGGTCAGCCCCAGCATTTT.